These T cell receptor beta chains were read from a single sample in a study of T cell repertoires in cytomegalovirus infection. TCRdb redid the calling of the reads with MiXCR, one entry per CDR3 protein. This repertoire shows some 800,000 distinct CDR3 sequences, almost 30% found once; its top ten account for less than 15%. For these TCRs, the target antigens are not known. The material sequenced was cultured CD8+ T cells from PBMCs, taken from culture after CMV antigen stimulation. The receptors come from a human donor in good health (CMV status not recorded). Some clones in this sample may be carry-over from other donors' samples. Both conserved end residues are part of each CDR3. The D gene is left open where the match is weak. Not every row has a clone size; where given, it reads once, few, many or a size class.

>TRBJ2-1|TRBV12-3/TRBV12-4|NA|NA
TGTGCCAGCATCTATCGGCGGGGGCCGATTCACAATGAGCAGTTCTTC
CASIYRRGPIHNEQFF
>TRBJ2-1|TRBV5-5|few|NA
TGTGCCAGCACATCTAGGGTTAGCTACAATGAGCAGTTCTTC
CASTSRVSYNEQFF
>TRBJ2-5|TRBV28|NA|NA
TGTGCCAGCAGTTTACATGGGGGGACCCAAGAGACCCAGTACTTC
CASSLHGGTQETQYF
>TRBJ2-1|TRBV7-9|few|TRBD1
TGTGCCAGCAGCTCGGGACAGTTCTACAATGAGCAGTTCTTC
CASSSGQFYNEQFF
>TRBJ1-5|TRBV12-3/TRBV12-4|NA|NA
TGTGCTAGCGCTGAGGGAGGACAGCCCCAGCATTTT
CASAEGGQPQHF
>TRBJ2-3|TRBV19|NA|NA
TGTGCCAGTAGTCTCGAGGGGACCTCCTACACAGATACGCAGTATTTT
CASSLEGTSYTDTQYF
>TRBJ1-2|TRBV27|few|NA
TGTGCCAGCAGTTCCATTTTATCGGGAGCTAACTATGGCTACACCTTC
CASSSILSGANYGYTF
>TRBJ2-3|TRBV6-6|NA|NA
TGTGCCAGCAGTTACTCGACGGCGGGGGCGGTAGATACGCAGTATTTT
CASSYSTAGAVDTQYF
>TRBJ1-2|TRBV27|once|NA
TGTGCCAGCCGGGGGGCGGGACAAAGCTATGGCTACACCTTC
CASRGAGQSYGYTF
>TRBJ2-1|TRBV6-1|NA|NA
TGTGCCAGCAGTGAACATTTCTCTGGCGGGGTTGCCTACAATGAGCAGTTCTTC
CASSEHFSGGVAYNEQFF
>TRBJ1-4|TRBV7-1|NA|TRBD1
TGTGCCAGCAGCTCGTCCCGGGACAGGGACCCTAATGAAAAACTGTTTTTT
CASSSSRDRDPNEKLFF
>TRBJ2-7|TRBV6-8|NA|TRBD1
TGTGCCAGCAGACACCGGACAGGGGGCTTGTACGAGCAGTACTTC
CASRHRTGGLYEQYF
>TRBJ2-6|TRBV7-9|many|NA
TGTGCCAGCACCCCCGGGGGGCCCGTGGCTGGGGCCAACGTCCTGACTTTC
CASTPGGPVAGANVLTF
>TRBJ1-1|TRBV28|few|NA
TGTGCCAGCAGATTTGGGACGTATGAAGCTTTCTTT
CASRFGTYEAFF
>TRBJ2-1|TRBV12-3/TRBV12-4|NA|TRBD2
TGTGCCAGCAGTTTGCTACTAGCGGGGACTTTCGATGAGCAGTTCTTC
CASSLLLAGTFDEQFF
>TRBJ2-1|TRBV4-1|NA|TRBD2
TGCGCCAGCAGCCAAGATCGGGGACTAGCGAACAATGAGCAGTTCTTC
CASSQDRGLANNEQFF
>TRBJ1-4|TRBV7-2|NA|NA
TGTGCCAGCAGCTTTGGCGGGGAGAGGGAAAAACTGTTTTTT
CASSFGGEREKLFF
>TRBJ2-5|TRBV6-1|many|TRBD1
TGTGCCAGCAGTGAAATGGACAGGGGGTTAGCAGAGACCCAGTACTTC
CASSEMDRGLAETQYF
>TRBJ2-3|TRBV5-1|NA|NA
TGCGCCAGCAGCCCTTACCTCTTCTCAGATACGCAGTATTTT
CASSPYLFSDTQYF
>TRBJ2-2|TRBV9|NA|NA
TGTGCCAGCAGCGCCCACAGGGAATCGAACACCGGGGAGCTGTTTTTT
CASSAHRESNTGELFF
>TRBJ2-1|TRBV20-1|NA|NA
TGCAGTGCTCTGGACAGTGTGTCCCCCGAGTGGGGTGTGGATGAGCAGTTCTTC
CSALDSVSPEWGVDEQFF
>TRBJ1-5|TRBV12-3/TRBV12-4|NA|NA
TGTGCCAGCAGTTTAGCGCGGCTAGAGCCCCAGCATTTT
CASSLARLEPQHF
>TRBJ1-5|TRBV19|NA|NA
TGTGCCAGTAGTATGGAAGGTCAGCCCCAGCATTTT
CASSMEGQPQHF
>TRBJ2-7|TRBV7-9|many|NA
TGTGCCAGCAGCTTATCAGGCAACGAGCAGTACTTC
CASSLSGNEQYF
>TRBJ1-1|TRBV29-1|few|NA
TGCAGCGTTGGCAGAGTGAACACTGAAGCTTTCTTT
CSVGRVNTEAFF
>TRBJ2-1|TRBV27|NA|NA
TGTGCCAGCAGATCAGCTGGGGGGGCCCTAAGGAATGAGCAGTTCTTC
CASRSAGGALRNEQFF
>TRBJ1-4|TRBV7-2|many|NA
TGTGCCAGCAGCTTAGTTTTTATCACAACTAATGAAAAACTGTTTTTT
CASSLVFITTNEKLFF
>TRBJ2-1|TRBV10-3|NA|TRBD1
TGTGCCATCAGTGAGGAAGGACAGGGCTACAATGAGCAGTTCTTC
CAISEEGQGYNEQFF
>TRBJ2-1|TRBV2|many|NA
TGTGCCAGCAGTCGGGACGCTATTAATGAGCAGTTCTTC
CASSRDAINEQFF
>TRBJ1-1|TRBV15|NA|NA
TGTGCCACCGAACAGGGGAACACTGAAGCTTTCTTT
CATEQGNTEAFF
>TRBJ2-2|TRBV12-3/TRBV12-4|NA|NA
TGTGCCAGCACCGACAGGTCCGCCGGGGAGCTGTTTTTT
CASTDRSAGELFF
>TRBJ1-5|TRBV6-1|NA|NA
TGTGCCAGCAGTGAAGGGGAATTTAGCAATCAGCCCCAGCATTTT
CASSEGEFSNQPQHF
>TRBJ2-2|TRBV14|few|TRBD1
TGTGCCAGCAGCCAACAAGGACAGGACCCGAACACCGGGGAGCTGTTTTTT
CASSQQGQDPNTGELFF
>TRBJ1-2|TRBV10-3|NA|NA
TGTGCCATCAGTGAGGACAGCTATGGCTACACCTTC
CAISEDSYGYTF
>TRBJ2-4|TRBV29-1|NA|NA
TGCAGCGTTTTGGACGGGATCATTCAGTACTTC
CSVLDGIIQYF
>TRBJ1-3|TRBV29-1|few|NA
TGCAGCGTAGTTAATCAGGGTCCTGGAAACACCATATATTTT
CSVVNQGPGNTIYF
>TRBJ2-2|TRBV6-5|NA|NA
TGTGCCAGCAGTTACTCGAGAAGGGTCACCGGGGAGCTGTTTTTT
CASSYSRRVTGELFF
>TRBJ2-5|TRBV27|NA|NA
TGTGCCAGCAGTCCGGGATACTACGAGACCCAGTACTTC
CASSPGYYETQYF
>TRBJ1-2|TRBV19|few|NA
TGTGCCAGTAGTATAGATCTCCTCTATGGCTACACCTTC
CASSIDLLYGYTF
>TRBJ2-1|TRBV7-6|many|TRBD2
TGTGCCAGCAGCGGGGGGGGGGAGAGCTCCTACAATGAGCAGTTCTTC
CASSGGGESSYNEQFF
>TRBJ2-1|TRBV4-3|NA|NA
TGCGCCAGCAGCCAATTAGAGGAGGTGGATGAGCAGTTCTTC
CASSQLEEVDEQFF
>TRBJ1-5|TRBV19|NA|TRBD1
TGTGCCAGTAGTACCGAGGGGACAGTACATAGCAATCAGCCCCAGCATTTT
CASSTEGTVHSNQPQHF
>TRBJ2-3|TRBV11-2|NA|NA
TGTGCCAGCAGCTTATCGCCGGCGACAGATACGCAGTATTTT
CASSLSPATDTQYF
>TRBJ2-3|TRBV7-9|NA|NA
TGTGCCAGCAGCTTAGGGGGCCCGCCGGAAGATACGCAGTATTTT
CASSLGGPPEDTQYF
>TRBJ1-1|TRBV15|NA|NA
TGTGCCACCTCGCCGGGGCAGAACACTGAAGCTTTCTTT
CATSPGQNTEAFF
>TRBJ2-3|TRBV28|NA|TRBD2
TGTGCCAGCAAGACGGGACTAGCGGCAATAGATACGCAGTATTTT
CASKTGLAAIDTQYF
>TRBJ2-5|TRBV6-2/TRBV6-3|few|TRBD1
TGTGCCAGCTTCTCGGACAGGGGGCGAGGAGAGACCCAGTACTTC
CASFSDRGRGETQYF
>TRBJ2-1|TRBV5-1|NA|NA
TGCGCCAGCTCGGGGGGCCTGTACTATGAGCAGTTCTTC
CASSGGLYYEQFF
>TRBJ2-7|TRBV27|NA|TRBD1
TGTGCCAGCAGGGGACAGGAGTCCTACGAGCAGTACTTC
CASRGQESYEQYF
>TRBJ1-1|TRBV24-1|NA|NA
TGTGCCACCAGTGCCTCGGACGGTAGTGAAGCTTTCTTT
CATSASDGSEAFF
>TRBJ1-3|TRBV7-6|NA|TRBD1
TGTGCCAGCAGCGTACCGGGACAGGGGGACTCTGGAAACACCATATATTTT
CASSVPGQGDSGNTIYF
>TRBJ2-6|TRBV7-1|NA|NA
TGTGCCAGCAGCCCTCCGTCAGGAACTGGGGCCAACGTCCTGACTTTC
CASSPPSGTGANVLTF
>TRBJ2-3|TRBV4-2|few|TRBD2
TGTGCCAGCAGCCATACGAGCGGGGGCCCCAGCACAGATACGCAGTATTTT
CASSHTSGGPSTDTQYF
>TRBJ2-5|TRBV7-9|few|TRBD1
TGTGCCAGCAGCTCACCGACAGGGGGCGCGGAAAGGACCCAGTACTTC
CASSSPTGGAERTQYF